In this sample, the clone carrying this T cell receptor beta chain turned up a few times. This specimen belongs to a study of blood T cell repertoires in COVID-19. TCRdb keeps only in-frame clones here, not all; method: immunoSEQ multiplex PCR. The table records around 300,000 clones, under 90% of them present only once. The CDR3 spans 18 residues. V gave up 0 bases and J gave up 1 base; unmatched junction bases: 12. Germline lookup yields CDR1 SGHTS and CDR2 YDEGEE. J is TRBJ1-2 and V is TRBV5-8; 7 bases match TRBD1. The sequence was collected from a woman in her twenties or thirties with COVID-19, enrolled during active disease. The sequencing input was peripheral blood. Here the CDR3 reads CASSLAIRDSPLNYGYTF. DNA for the CDR3: TGTGCCAGCAGCTTGGCTATCCGGGACAGTCCCCTTAACTATGGCTACACCTTC.